This TCR beta chain was identified in a study of early T cells in non-severe SARS-CoV-2 infection. Whole-study context: With bulk RNA from unsorted whole blood as input, sequencing yielded unpaired chains.

This clonotype was counted at least ten times. From germline, CDR1 is MRHNA and CDR2 SNTAGT. CDR3 length: 14 amino acids. V was pared by 2 bases and J by 5 bases, with 11 bases between. TCRdb redid the calling of the 5' RACE reads with MiXCR, one entry per CDR3 protein. The repertoire has tens of thousands of distinct CDR3 sequences, around 15% of them found once; the top ten carry 3%. Material: whole blood. The rearrangement joins TRBV6-4 to TRBJ2-3, with D perhaps matching TRBD2 (6 bases). This TCR was sampled from an adult who was a healthcare worker with PCR-confirmed SARS-CoV-2 infection or an uninfected control (not recorded which). In nucleotides, the CDR3 is TGTGCCAGCAGTGACGGAGGGGCGGGAGATACGCAGTATTTT. Its protein product is CASSDGGAGDTQYF.